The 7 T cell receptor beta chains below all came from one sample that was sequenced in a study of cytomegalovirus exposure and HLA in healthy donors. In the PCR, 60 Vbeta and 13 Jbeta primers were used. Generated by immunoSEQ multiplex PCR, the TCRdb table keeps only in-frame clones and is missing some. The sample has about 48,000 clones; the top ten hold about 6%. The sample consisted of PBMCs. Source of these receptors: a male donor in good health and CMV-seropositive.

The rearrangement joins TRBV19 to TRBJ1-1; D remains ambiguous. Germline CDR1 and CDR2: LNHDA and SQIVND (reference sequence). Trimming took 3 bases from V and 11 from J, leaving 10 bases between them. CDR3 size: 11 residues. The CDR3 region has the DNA TGTGCCAGTAGTATGTACGGGGATGCTTTCTTT. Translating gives CASSMYGDAFF.

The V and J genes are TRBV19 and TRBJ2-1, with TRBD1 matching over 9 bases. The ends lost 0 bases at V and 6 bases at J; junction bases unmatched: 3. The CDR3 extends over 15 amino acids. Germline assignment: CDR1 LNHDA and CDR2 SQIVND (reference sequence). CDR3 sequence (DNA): TGTGCCAGTAGTATAGATCAGACAGGGGGCAATGAGCAGTTCTTC. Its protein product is CASSIDQTGGNEQFF.

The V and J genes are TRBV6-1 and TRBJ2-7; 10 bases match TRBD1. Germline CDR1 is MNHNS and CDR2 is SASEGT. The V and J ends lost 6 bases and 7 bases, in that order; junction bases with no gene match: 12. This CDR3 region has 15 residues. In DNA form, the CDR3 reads TGTGCCAGCAGGAAAGGACAGGGGGTGATACGGGAGCAGTACTTC. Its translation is CASRKGQGVIREQYF.

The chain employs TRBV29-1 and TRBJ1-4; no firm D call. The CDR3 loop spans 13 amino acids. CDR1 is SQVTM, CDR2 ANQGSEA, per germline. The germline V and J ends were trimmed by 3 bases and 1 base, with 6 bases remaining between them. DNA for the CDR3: TGCAGCGTTGAGTCCAAAACTAATGAAAAACTGTTTTTT. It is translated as CSVESKTNEKLFF.

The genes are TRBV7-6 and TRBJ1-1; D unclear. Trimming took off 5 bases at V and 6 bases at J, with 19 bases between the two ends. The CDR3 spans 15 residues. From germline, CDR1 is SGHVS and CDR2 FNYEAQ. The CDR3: CASSPGVSAKSEAFF. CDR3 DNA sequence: TGTGCCAGCAGCCCCGGGGTTTCGGCAAAATCTGAAGCTTTCTTT.

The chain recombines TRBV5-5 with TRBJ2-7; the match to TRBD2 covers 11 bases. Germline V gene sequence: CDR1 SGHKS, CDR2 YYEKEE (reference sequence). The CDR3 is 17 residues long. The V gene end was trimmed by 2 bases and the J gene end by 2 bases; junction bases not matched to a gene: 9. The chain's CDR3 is CASSFRLAGNIPYEQYF. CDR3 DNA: TGTGCCAGCAGCTTTCGACTAGCGGGGAATATCCCCTACGAGCAGTACTTC.

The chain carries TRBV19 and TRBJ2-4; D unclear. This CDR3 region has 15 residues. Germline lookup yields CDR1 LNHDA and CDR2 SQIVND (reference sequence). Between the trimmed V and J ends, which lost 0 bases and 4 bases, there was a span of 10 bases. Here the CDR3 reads CASSIEHPLKNIQYF. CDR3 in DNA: TGTGCCAGTAGTATAGAACACCCGCTTAAAAACATTCAGTACTTC.